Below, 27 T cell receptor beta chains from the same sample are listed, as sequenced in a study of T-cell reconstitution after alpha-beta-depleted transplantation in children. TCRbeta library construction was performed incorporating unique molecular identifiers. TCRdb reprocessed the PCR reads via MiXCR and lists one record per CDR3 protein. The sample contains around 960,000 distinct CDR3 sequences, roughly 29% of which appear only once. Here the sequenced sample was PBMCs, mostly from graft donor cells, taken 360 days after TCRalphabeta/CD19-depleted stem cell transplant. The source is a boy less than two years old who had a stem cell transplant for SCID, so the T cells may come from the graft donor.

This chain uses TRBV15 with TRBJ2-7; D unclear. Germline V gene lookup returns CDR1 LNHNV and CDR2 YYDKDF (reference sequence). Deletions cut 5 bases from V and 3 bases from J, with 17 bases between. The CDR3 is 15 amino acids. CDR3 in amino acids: CATSEEKGNYYEQYF. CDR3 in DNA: TGTGCCACCAGCGAGGAGAAAGGGAACTACTACGAGCAGTACTTC.

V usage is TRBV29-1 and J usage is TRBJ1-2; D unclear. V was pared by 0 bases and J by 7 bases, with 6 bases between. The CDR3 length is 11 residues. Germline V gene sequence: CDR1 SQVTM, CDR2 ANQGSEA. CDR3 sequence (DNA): TGCAGCGTTGAAGATACCTTTGGCTACACCTTC. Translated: CSVEDTFGYTF.

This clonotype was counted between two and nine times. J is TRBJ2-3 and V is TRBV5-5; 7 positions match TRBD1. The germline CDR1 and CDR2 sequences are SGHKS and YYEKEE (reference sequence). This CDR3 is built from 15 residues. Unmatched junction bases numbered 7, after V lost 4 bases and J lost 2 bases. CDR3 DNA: TGTGCCAGCAGCCGGACAGGACTCCCCACAGATACGCAGTATTTT. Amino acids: CASSRTGLPTDTQYF.

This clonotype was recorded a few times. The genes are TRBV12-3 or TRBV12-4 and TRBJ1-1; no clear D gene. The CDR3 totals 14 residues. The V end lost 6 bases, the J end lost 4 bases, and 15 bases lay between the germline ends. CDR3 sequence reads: CASSPGMWATEAFF. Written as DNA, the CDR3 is TGTGCCAGCAGCCCGGGGATGTGGGCCACTGAAGCTTTCTTT.

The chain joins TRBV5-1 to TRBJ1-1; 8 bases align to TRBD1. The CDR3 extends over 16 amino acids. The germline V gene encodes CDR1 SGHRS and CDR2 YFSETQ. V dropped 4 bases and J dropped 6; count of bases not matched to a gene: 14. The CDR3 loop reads CASSPSPGGSRSEAFF. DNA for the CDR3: TGCGCCAGCAGCCCTAGCCCAGGGGGCTCCCGTTCTGAAGCTTTCTTT.

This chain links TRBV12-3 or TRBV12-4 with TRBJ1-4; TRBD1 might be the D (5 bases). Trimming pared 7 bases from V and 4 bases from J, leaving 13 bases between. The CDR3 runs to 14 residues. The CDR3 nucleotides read TGTGCCAGCAATGCAGGGCAGGGTAATGAAAAACTGTTTTTT. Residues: CASNAGQGNEKLFF.

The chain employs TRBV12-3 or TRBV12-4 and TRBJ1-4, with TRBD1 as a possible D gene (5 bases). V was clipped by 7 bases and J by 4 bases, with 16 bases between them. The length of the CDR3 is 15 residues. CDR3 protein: CASILIGTGNEKLFF. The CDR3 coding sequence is TGTGCCAGCATCCTAATAGGGACGGGTAATGAAAAACTGTTTTTT.

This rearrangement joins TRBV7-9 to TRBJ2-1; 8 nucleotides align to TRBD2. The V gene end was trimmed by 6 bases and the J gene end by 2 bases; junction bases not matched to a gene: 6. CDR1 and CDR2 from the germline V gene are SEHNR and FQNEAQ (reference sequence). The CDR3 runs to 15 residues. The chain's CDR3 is CASRRPGLAYNEQFF. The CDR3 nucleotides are TGTGCCAGCAGACGTCCGGGACTAGCCTACAATGAGCAGTTCTTC. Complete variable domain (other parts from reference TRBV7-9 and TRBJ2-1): DTGVSQNPRHKITKRGQNVTFRCDPISEHNRLYWYRQTLGQGPEFLTYFQNEAQLEKSRLLSDRFSAERPKGSFSTLEIQRTEQGDSAMYLCASRRPGLAYNEQFFGPGTRLTVL.

The CDR3 protein is CASSSPGEQFF. CDR3 nucleotide sequence: TGTGCCAGCAGCTCCCCCGGGGAGCAGTTCTTC. V is TRBV11-2 and J is TRBJ2-1; D not certain. Germline CDR1 SGHAT, CDR2 FQNNGV. V lost 4 bases and J 10 bases, leaving 8 bases between the germline ends. CDR3 length: 11 amino acids.

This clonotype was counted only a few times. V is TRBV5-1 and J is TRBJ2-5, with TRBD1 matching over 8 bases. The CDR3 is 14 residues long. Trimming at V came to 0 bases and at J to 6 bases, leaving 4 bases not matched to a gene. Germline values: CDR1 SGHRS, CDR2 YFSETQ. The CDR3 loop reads CASSLDTGGKTQYF. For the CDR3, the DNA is TGCGCCAGCAGCTTGGATACAGGGGGAAAGACCCAGTACTTC.

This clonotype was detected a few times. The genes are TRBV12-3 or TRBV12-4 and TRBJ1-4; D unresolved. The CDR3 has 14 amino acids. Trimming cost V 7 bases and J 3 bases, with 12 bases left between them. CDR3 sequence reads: CASNSPVANEKLFF. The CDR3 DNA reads TGTGCCAGCAATTCTCCGGTGGCTAATGAAAAACTGTTTTTT.

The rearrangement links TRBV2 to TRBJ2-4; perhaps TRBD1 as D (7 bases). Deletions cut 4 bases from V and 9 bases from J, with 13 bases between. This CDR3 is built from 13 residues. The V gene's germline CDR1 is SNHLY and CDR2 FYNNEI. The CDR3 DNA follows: TGTGCCAGCAGTGCCCCAGGGGGGCGCATTCAGTACTTC. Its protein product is CASSAPGGRIQYF. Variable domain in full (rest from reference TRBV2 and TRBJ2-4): EPEVTQTPSHQVTQMGQEVILRCVPISNHLYFYWYRQILGQKVEFLVSFYNNEISEKSEIFDDQFSVERPDGSNFTLKIRSTKLEDSAMYFCASSAPGGRIQYFGAGTRLSVL.

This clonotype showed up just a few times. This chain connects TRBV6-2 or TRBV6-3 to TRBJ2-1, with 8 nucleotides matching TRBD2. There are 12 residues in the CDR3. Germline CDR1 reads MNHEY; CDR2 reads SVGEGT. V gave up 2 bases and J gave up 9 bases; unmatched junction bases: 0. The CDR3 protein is CASSYLAGEQFF. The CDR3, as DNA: TGTGCCAGCAGTTACCTAGCGGGTGAGCAGTTCTTC.

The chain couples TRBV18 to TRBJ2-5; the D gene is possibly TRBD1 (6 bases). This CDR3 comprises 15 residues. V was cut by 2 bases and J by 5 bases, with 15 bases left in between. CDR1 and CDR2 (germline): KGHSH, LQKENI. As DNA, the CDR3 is TGTGCCAGCTCACCAGGGGCAGGGGATTTGGAGACCCAGTACTTC. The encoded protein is CASSPGAGDLETQYF.

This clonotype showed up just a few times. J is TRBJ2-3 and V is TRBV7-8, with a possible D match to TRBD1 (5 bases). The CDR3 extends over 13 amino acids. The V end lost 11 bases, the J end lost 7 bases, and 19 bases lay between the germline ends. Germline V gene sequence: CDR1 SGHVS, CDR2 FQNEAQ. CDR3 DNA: TGTGCCTCGCTCCTATTGGGGCGTAATACGCAGTATTTT. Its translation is CASLLLGRNTQYF.

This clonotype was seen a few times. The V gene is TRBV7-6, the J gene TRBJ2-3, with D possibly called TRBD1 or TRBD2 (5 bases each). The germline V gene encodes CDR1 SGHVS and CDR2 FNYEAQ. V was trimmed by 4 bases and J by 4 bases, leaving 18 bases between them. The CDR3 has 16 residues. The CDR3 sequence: CASSSRDQPRPDTQYF. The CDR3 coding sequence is TGTGCCAGCAGCTCCCGGGACCAACCTAGACCAGATACGCAGTATTTT.

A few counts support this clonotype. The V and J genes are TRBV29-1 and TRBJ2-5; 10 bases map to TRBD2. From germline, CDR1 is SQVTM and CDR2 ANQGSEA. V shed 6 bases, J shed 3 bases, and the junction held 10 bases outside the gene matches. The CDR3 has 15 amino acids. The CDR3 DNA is TGCAGCGTCCGCCCCCCTAGCGGGGGTAAAGAGACCCAGTACTTC. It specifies CSVRPPSGGKETQYF.

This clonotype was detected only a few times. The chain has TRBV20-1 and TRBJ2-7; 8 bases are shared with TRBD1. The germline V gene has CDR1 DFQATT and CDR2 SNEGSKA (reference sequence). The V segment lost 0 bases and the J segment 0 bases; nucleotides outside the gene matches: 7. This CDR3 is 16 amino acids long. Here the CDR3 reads CSARDPGQESSYEQYF. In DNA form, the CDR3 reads TGCAGTGCTAGAGACCCGGGACAGGAGAGCTCCTACGAGCAGTACTTC.

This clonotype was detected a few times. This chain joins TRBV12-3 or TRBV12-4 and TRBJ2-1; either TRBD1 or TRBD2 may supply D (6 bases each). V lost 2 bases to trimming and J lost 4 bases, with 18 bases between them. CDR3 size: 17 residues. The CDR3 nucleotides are TGTGCCAGCAGTTTAATAGGAGGGAAGAGGGGGTACAATGAGCAGTTCTTC. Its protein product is CASSLIGGKRGYNEQFF.

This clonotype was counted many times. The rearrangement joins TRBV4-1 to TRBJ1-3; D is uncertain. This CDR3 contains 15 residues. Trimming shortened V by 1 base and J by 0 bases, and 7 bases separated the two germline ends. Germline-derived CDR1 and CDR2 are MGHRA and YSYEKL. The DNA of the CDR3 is TGCGCCAGCAGCCAAGCGGAAAACTCTGGAAACACCATATATTTT. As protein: CASSQAENSGNTIYF.

CDR3 DNA: TGTGCCAGCAGTTATAGCACAGCGACCACCCCCTACGAGCAGTACTTC. Its translation: CASSYSTATTPYEQYF. The chain joins TRBV6-5 to TRBJ2-7; unclear D gene. CDR1 and CDR2 from the germline V gene are MNHEY and SVGAGI. This CDR3 comprises 16 residues. V lost 3 bases to trimming and J lost 2 bases, with 17 bases between them.

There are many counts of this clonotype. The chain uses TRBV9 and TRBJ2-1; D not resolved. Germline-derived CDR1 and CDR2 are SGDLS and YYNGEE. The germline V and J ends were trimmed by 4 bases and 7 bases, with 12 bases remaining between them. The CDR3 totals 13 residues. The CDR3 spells CASSPEDGNEQFF. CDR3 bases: TGTGCCAGCAGCCCTGAGGACGGGAATGAGCAGTTCTTC. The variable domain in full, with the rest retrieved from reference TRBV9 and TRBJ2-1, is DSGVTQTPKHLITATGQRVTLRCSPRSGDLSVYWYQQSLDQGLQFLIQYYNGEERAKGNILERFSAQQFPDLHSELNLSSLELGDSALYFCASSPEDGNEQFFGPGTRLTVL.

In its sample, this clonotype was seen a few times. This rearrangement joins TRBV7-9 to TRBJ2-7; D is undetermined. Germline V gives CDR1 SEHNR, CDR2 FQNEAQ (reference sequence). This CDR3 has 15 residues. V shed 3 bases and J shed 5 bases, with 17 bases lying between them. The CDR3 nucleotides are TGTGCCAGCAGCTTTACTGGGTCCCTACTCGACGAGCAGTACTTC. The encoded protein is CASSFTGSLLDEQYF.

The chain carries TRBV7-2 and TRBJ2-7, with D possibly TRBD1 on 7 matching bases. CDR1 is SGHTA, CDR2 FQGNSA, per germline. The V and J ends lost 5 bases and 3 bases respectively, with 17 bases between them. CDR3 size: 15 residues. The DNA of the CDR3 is TGTGCCAGCAGCCTTCAGGGGGGAGGCCTCTACGAGCAGTACTTC. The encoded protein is CASSLQGGGLYEQYF.

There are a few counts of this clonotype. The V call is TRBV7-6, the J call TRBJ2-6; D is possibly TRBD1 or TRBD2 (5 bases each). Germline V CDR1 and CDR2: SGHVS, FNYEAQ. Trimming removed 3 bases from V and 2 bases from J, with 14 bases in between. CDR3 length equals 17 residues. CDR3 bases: TGTGCCAGCAGCTTTCTGGGGACGACAACTGGGGCCAACGTCCTGACTTTC. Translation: CASSFLGTTTGANVLTF.

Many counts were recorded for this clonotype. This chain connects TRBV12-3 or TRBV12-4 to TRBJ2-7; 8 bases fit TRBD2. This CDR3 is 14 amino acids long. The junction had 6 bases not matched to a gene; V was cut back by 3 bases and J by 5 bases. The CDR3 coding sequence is TGTGCCAGCAGTTTTCATGCGGGGGGAGACGAGCAGTACTTC. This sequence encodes CASSFHAGGDEQYF.

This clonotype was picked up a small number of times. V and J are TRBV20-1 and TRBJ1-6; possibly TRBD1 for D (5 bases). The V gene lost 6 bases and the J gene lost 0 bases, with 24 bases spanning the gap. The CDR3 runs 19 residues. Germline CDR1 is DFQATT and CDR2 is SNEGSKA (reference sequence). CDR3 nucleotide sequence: TGCAGTGCGGCTATACCAGCCCCAGGGTCCCTCTCCTATAATTCACCCCTCCACTTT. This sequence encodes CSAAIPAPGSLSYNSPLHF.